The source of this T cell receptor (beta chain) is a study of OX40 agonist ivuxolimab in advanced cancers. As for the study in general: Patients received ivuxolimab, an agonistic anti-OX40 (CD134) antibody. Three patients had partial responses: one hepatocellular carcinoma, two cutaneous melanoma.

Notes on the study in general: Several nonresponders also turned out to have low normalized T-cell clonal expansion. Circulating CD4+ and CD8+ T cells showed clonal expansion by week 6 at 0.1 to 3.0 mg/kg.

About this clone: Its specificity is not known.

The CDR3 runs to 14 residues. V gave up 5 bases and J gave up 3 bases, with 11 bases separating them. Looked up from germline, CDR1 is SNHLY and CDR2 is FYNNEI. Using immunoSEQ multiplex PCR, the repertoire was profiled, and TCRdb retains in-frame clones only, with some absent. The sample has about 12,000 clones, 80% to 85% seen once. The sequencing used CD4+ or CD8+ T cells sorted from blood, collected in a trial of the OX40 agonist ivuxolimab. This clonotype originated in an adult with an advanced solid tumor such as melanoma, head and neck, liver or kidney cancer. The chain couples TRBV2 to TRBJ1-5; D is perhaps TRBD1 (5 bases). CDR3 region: CASSPGRSNQPQHF. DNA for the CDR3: TGTGCCAGCAGTCCAGGGAGGTCCAATCAGCCCCAGCATTTT.